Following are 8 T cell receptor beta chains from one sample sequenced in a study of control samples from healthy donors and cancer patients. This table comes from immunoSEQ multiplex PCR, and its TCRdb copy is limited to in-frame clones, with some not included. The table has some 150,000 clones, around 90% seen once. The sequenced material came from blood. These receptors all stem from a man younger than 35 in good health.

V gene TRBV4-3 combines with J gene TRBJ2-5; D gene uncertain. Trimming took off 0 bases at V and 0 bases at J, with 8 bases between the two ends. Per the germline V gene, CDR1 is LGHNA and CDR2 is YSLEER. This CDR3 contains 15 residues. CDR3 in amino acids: CASSQDVRHQETQYF. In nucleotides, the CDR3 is TGCGCCAGCAGCCAAGATGTGAGACACCAAGAGACCCAGTACTTC.

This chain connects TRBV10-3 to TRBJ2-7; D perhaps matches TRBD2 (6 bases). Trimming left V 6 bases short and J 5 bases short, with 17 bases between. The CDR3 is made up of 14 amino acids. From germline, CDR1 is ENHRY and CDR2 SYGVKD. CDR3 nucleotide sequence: TGTGCCATCAGGGCAGGGATAGCGGCCCACGAGCAGTACTTC. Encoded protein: CAIRAGIAAHEQYF.

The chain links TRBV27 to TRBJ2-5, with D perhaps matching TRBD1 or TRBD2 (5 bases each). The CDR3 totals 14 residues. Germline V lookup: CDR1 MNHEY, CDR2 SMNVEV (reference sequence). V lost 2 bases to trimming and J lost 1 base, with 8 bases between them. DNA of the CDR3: TGTGCCAGCAGTTTAGAGGGACCCCAAGAGACCCAGTACTTC. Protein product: CASSLEGPQETQYF.

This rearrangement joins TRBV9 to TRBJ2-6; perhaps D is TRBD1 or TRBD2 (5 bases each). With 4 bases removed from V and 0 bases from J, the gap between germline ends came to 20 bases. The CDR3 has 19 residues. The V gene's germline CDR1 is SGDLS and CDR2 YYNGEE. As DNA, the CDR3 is TGTGCCAGCAGCCCCCCCAACCGGGACGCTGGCTCTGGGGCCAACGTCCTGACTTTC. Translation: CASSPPNRDAGSGANVLTF.

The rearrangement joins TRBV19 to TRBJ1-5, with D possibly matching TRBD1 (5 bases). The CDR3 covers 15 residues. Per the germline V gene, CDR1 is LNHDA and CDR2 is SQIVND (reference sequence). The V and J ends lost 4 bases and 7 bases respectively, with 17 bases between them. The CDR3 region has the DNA TGTGCCAGTAGTACCCAATTTCCAGGGTACCAGCCCCAGCATTTT. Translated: CASSTQFPGYQPQHF.

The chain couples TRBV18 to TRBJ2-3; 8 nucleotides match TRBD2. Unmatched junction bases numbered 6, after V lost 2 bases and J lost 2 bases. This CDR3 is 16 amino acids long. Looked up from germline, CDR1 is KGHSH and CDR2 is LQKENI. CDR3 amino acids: CASSPGLAGLTDTQYF. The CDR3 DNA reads TGTGCCAGCTCACCAGGGCTAGCGGGCCTCACAGATACGCAGTATTTT.

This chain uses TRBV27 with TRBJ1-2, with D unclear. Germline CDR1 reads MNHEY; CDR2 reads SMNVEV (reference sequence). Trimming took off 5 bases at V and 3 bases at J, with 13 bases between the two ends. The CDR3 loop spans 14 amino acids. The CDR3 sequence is CASSLTATDYGYTF. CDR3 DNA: TGTGCCAGCAGTCTCACTGCGACGGACTATGGCTACACCTTC.

CDR3 sequence (DNA): TGTGCCAGCAGCTCTTTAACAGGGGGCACCTCCTACGAGCAGTACTTC. It yields the protein CASSSLTGGTSYEQYF. This rearrangement joins TRBV28 to TRBJ2-7; 9 bases are a match to TRBD1. This CDR3 region has 16 residues. The germline CDR1 and CDR2 sequences are MDHEN and SYDVKM. With 6 bases clipped from V and 0 bases from J, the junction kept 9 bases outside the gene matches.